The text below deals with one T cell receptor (beta chain). In the original workflow: Reference gene primer amplification gave estimated nucleated cell counts. This table comes from immunoSEQ multiplex PCR, and its TCRdb copy is limited to in-frame clones, with some not included. V, J and clone size are taken as reported in that table, and D and trimming were inferred from the DNA itself. The profile covers 35,000 to 45,000 clones, with roughly 90% appearing a single time and approximately 2.8% taken by the ten largest. The data were taken from a study of blood T cell repertoires in COVID-19. Study-level background: Material from acute and convalescent COVID-19 was sourced from the United States, Italy and Spain. The cDNA or gDNA used as material had been derived from T cells, B-cell-depleted T cells, or PBMCs.

CDR3 length: 13 amino acids. Germline values: CDR1 KGHDR, CDR2 SFDVKD. Trimming removed 9 bases from V and 1 base from J, with 11 bases in between. J is TRBJ1-2 and V is TRBV24-1; tentative D call: TRBD1 (5 bases). This sequence was found in a man aged 50-60 years with active COVID-19. What was sequenced was peripheral blood. Here the CDR3 reads CATSIGGNYGYTF. The CDR3 bases are TGTGCCACCTCAATCGGGGGTAACTATGGCTACACCTTC.